The 23 T cell receptor beta chains reported below all come from one sample, sequenced in a study of Graves' ophthalmopathy and Graves' hyperthyroidism. RNA served as the template for amplifying TCR beta CDR3 regions. RT-PCR with HTBI primers came first, then second-round multiplex PCR. TCRdb re-derived calls from the multiplex PCR reads in MiXCR, one entry per CDR3 protein. The profile shows 650,000 to 900,000 distinct CDR3 sequences, 40% of them singletons. The sample comprised peripheral blood. These receptors were taken from an adult man with Graves' ophthalmopathy.

The V and J genes are TRBV25-1 and TRBJ2-2; D tentatively fits TRBD1 or TRBD2 (5 bases each). The CDR3 extends over 16 amino acids. V was pared by 6 bases and J by 3 bases, with 17 bases between. Germline loops: CDR1 MGHDK, CDR2 SYGVNS. The DNA for the CDR3 is TGTGCCAGCAGCCTAACCGGGACCTGGGACACCGGGGAGCTGTTTTTT. Its translation: CASSLTGTWDTGELFF.

Comments on this clonotype: One end of the junction fails to match germline, which may point to a read error. J is TRBJ1-1 and V is TRBV7-9; weak D call: TRBD1 (5 bases). CDR1 SEHNR and CDR2 FQNEAQ come from the germline V gene (reference sequence). This CDR3 region has 15 residues. Here the CDR3 DNA reads TGCGCCAGCAGCCAAGGGGCAGGAATGAACACTGAAGCTTTCTTT. Protein: CASSQGAGMNTEAFF.

This clonotype was recorded at least ten times. Here the CDR3 DNA reads TGTGCCAGCAGTGATATCACCGGGGAGCTGTTTTTT. It yields the protein CASSDITGELFF. The chain is built from TRBV25-1 and TRBJ2-2; no firm D call. This CDR3 comprises 12 residues. Trimming shortened V by 3 bases and J by 4 bases, and 3 bases separated the two germline ends. Germline V gene sequence: CDR1 MGHDK, CDR2 SYGVNS.

This rearrangement joins TRBV29-1 to TRBJ1-3; a weak D match, TRBD1 (6 bases). Trimming cost V 3 bases and J 1 base, with 7 bases left between them. The CDR3 sequence is 13 residues long. Germline-derived CDR1 and CDR2 are SQVTM and ANQGSEA. The CDR3 sequence is CSVDTGSGNTIYF. The CDR3 nucleotides read TGCAGCGTTGATACAGGGTCTGGAAACACCATATATTTT.

This clonotype was observed a few times. The chain has TRBV25-1 and TRBJ2-3; D gene ambiguous. The CDR3 is made up of 12 amino acids. Germline-derived CDR1 and CDR2 are MGHDK and SYGVNS. Trimming left V 8 bases short and J 3 bases short, with 9 bases between. CDR3 coding DNA: TGTGCCAGCCATCACGGGACAGATACGCAGTATTTT. Its translation: CASHHGTDTQYF.

The V and J genes are TRBV19 and TRBJ1-6; unclear D gene. CDR1 is LNHDA and CDR2 is SQIVND in the germline V gene (reference sequence). This CDR3 is built from 14 residues. V lost 5 bases, J lost 7 bases, and 12 bases lay in between. The CDR3 protein is CASSVRAENSPLHF. CDR3 coding DNA: TGTGCCAGTAGTGTAAGGGCCGAAAATTCACCCCTCCACTTT.

The V call is TRBV2, the J call TRBJ1-1; D is unclear. This CDR3 has 14 residues. Germline CDR1 and CDR2: SNHLY and FYNNEI. The V end was cut by 3 bases, the J end by 0 bases, with 8 bases between. The CDR3 here is CASSDNSMNTEAFF. The CDR3 DNA follows: TGTGCCAGCAGTGATAACAGTATGAACACTGAAGCTTTCTTT.

V and J are TRBV7-2 and TRBJ1-2; D is ambiguous. This CDR3 spans 11 amino acids. CDR1 and CDR2 from the germline V gene are SGHTA and FQGNSA. Deletions cut 5 bases from V and 8 bases from J, with 9 bases between. CDR3 bases: TGTGCCAGCAGCCAATGGGAGGGCTACACCTTC. Protein: CASSQWEGYTF.

As regards this clonotype: This could be a read error, since a much larger clone is one nucleotide away. The chain links TRBV19 to TRBJ1-5, with D perhaps matching TRBD1 (6 bases). The CDR3 is 16 amino acids. The V end lost 6 bases, the J end lost 2 bases, and 17 bases lay between the germline ends. Germline V gives CDR1 LNHDA, CDR2 SQIVND (reference sequence). CDR3 sequence: CASSSTGMAGNQPQHF. CDR3 in DNA: TGTGCCAGTAGCTCGACAGGAATGGCGGGCAATCAGCCCCAGCATTTT.

In this sample, this clonotype turned up a few times. The rearrangement links TRBV2 to TRBJ2-7; 8 bases align to TRBD1. Germline CDR1 reads SNHLY; CDR2 reads FYNNEI. V shed 3 bases and J 7 bases; nucleotides not matched to a gene: 11. The CDR3 has 15 amino acids. CDR3 protein: CASSEPGGDSGEQYF. CDR3 DNA: TGTGCCAGCAGTGAGCCAGGGGGCGACTCGGGGGAGCAGTACTTC.

This clonotype appeared many times. The rearrangement links TRBV19 to TRBJ1-5; no firm D call. V lost 3 bases and J 7 bases, leaving 10 bases between the germline ends. CDR1 and CDR2 (germline): LNHDA, SQIVND (reference sequence). The CDR3 consists of 13 residues. The CDR3 sequence: CASSIGGRQPQHF. For the CDR3, the DNA is TGTGCCAGTAGTATCGGAGGGAGGCAGCCCCAGCATTTT.

This clonotype was seen at least ten times. The chain couples TRBV5-5 to TRBJ2-7, with D possibly being TRBD1 (6 bases). The germline CDR1 and CDR2 sequences are SGHKS and YYEKEE (reference sequence). The CDR3 extends over 14 amino acids. Trimming removed 0 bases at V and 2 bases at J, with 9 bases between. The CDR3 DNA follows: TGTGCCAGCAGCTTGGCGGGACACCCCTACGAGCAGTACTTC. Protein: CASSLAGHPYEQYF.

Comment on this clonotype: A much bigger clone sits one base away, suggesting this may be a read error. The chain uses TRBV2 and TRBJ1-6; possibly TRBD1 for D (5 bases). The V end lost 8 bases, the J end lost 4 bases, and 15 bases lay between the germline ends. The CDR3 contains 15 residues. Germline lookup yields CDR1 SNHLY and CDR2 FYNNEI. CDR3 loop: CASQEVAGYNSPLHF. The CDR3 DNA reads TGTGCCAGCCAGGAGGTAGCAGGGTATAATTCACCCCTCCACTTT.

The chain employs TRBV2 and TRBJ2-3; D call uncertain. Trimming stripped 6 bases from V and 1 base from J, with 11 bases between. From germline, CDR1 is SNHLY and CDR2 FYNNEI. The CDR3 contains 14 residues. For the CDR3, the DNA is TGTGCCAGCAGCAACAGCTATGGCACAGATACGCAGTATTTT. It is translated as CASSNSYGTDTQYF.

To note about this clonotype: Since a much larger clone is just one base distant, this may be a read error. This chain joins TRBV13 and TRBJ1-1; no clear D gene. The CDR3 is made up of 12 amino acids. Germline V gene data show CDR1 as PRHDT and CDR2 as FYEKMQ (reference sequence). CDR3 sequence: CASGRMNTEALF. In DNA form, the CDR3 reads TGTGCCAGCGGAAGGATGAACACTGAAGCTCTCTTT.

In its sample, this clonotype was seen a few times. This chain connects TRBV5-6 to TRBJ1-6; perhaps TRBD1 as D (5 bases). Germline CDR1 SGHDT, CDR2 YYEEEE. The V end lost 2 bases, the J end lost 10 bases, and 13 bases lay between the germline ends. CDR3 length: 14 amino acids. Here the CDR3 reads CASSFMEAGSPLHF. The CDR3 region has the DNA TGTGCCAGCAGCTTTATGGAGGCAGGGTCACCCCTCCACTTT.

This clonotype was picked up a small number of times. The chain recombines TRBV7-9 with TRBJ2-7; 9 positions match TRBD1. The J segment lost 5 bases and the V segment lost 1 base, leaving 6 bases of the junction unmatched. The germline V gene has CDR1 SEHNR and CDR2 FQNEAQ (reference sequence). This CDR3 comprises 15 residues. This CDR3 reads CASSLVLQGAHEQYF. CDR3 nucleotide sequence: TGTGCCAGCAGCTTAGTGTTACAGGGGGCACACGAGCAGTACTTC.

This clonotype was seen more than once but under ten times. The J gene is TRBJ1-2, the V gene TRBV24-1; D remains ambiguous. The germline V and J ends were trimmed by 4 bases and 10 bases, with 15 bases remaining between them. The CDR3 contains 13 residues. Per germline, CDR1 KGHDR and CDR2 SFDVKD. The CDR3 DNA reads TGTGCCACCAGTGACCAGAATAAACACCTCTACACCTTC. Residues: CATSDQNKHLYTF.

Worth noting for this clonotype: The DNA is omitted, as the CDR3 cannot be located on it reliably, and the CDR3 follows TCRdb's listing. The chain recombines TRBV25-1 with TRBJ1-2; the D call of TRBD1 is as the table states it, not checked on the DNA. The CDR3 extends over 19 residues, inclusive of both ends. In germline, CDR1 is MGHDK, CDR2 SYGVNS. The CDR3: CASSEFEGGAFFGQGTTNF.

This clonotype was seen repeatedly, ten times or more. The genes are TRBV15 and TRBJ2-5; D is uncertain. Trimming removed 3 bases from V and 2 bases from J, with 13 bases in between. Looked up from germline, CDR1 is LNHNV and CDR2 is YYDKDF (reference sequence). The CDR3 contains 15 residues. Here the CDR3 reads CATSSRRVQQETQYF. DNA for the CDR3: TGTGCCACCAGCAGCCGAAGGGTACAACAAGAGACCCAGTACTTC.

This clonotype has a count of ten or more. The genes are TRBV7-9 and TRBJ1-1; D not resolved. Germline CDR1 SEHNR, CDR2 FQNEAQ (reference sequence). The length of the CDR3 is 15 residues. V gave up 2 bases and J gave up 4 bases, with 14 bases separating them. CDR3 sequence reads: CASSLYGVKGTEAFF. Written as DNA, the CDR3 is TGTGCCAGCAGCTTATACGGGGTCAAGGGCACTGAAGCTTTCTTT.

This clonotype has a handful of counts. This chain links TRBV5-8 with TRBJ1-3; TRBD1 agrees at 7 bases. Germline-derived CDR1 and CDR2 are SGHTS and YDEGEE. CDR3 length equals 16 residues. V shed 0 bases and J 0 bases; nucleotides not matched to a gene: 3. CDR3 bases: TGTGCCAGCAGCTTGGAGGGGGCGCGCTCTGGAAACACCATATATTTT. It is translated as CASSLEGARSGNTIYF.

The chain's CDR3 is CASSPQDRVLGYGYTF. Written as DNA, the CDR3 is TGTGCCAGCAGTCCGCAGGACAGGGTGCTAGGCTATGGCTACACCTTC. V and J are TRBV12-3 or TRBV12-4 and TRBJ1-2; 8 bases align to TRBD1. Trimming took 5 bases from V and 4 from J; bases not matched to a gene: 12. This CDR3 comprises 16 residues.